Listed below are T cell receptor beta chains from one sample, sequenced in a study of blood T cell repertoires in COVID-19. Assay: immunoSEQ multiplex PCR; the TCRdb copy retains only in-frame clones and omits some. The table includes hundreds of thousands of clones, 85% detected once. Sequenced sample: peripheral blood. All receptors come from a young woman with acute or convalescent COVID-19. CDR3s include the opening cysteine and the closing phenylalanine or tryptophan. The order of the fields is J gene, clone size, V gene, D gene, CDR3 DNA, CDR3 protein. A D gene is named only where the DNA matches it firmly. Size is omitted from some rows. Given values are once, few, many or a class for expanded clones.

TRBJ2-1 | NA | TRBV5-6 | NA | TGTGCCAGCAGCTTTCGGGGGGCGTACAATGAGCAGTTCTTC | CASSFRGAYNEQFF
TRBJ2-5 | NA | TRBV9 | TRBD2 | TGTGCCAGCAGCGTAAGCGCGGGGGAGGGAGAGACCCAGTACTTC | CASSVSAGEGETQYF
TRBJ1-2 | NA | TRBV29-1 | NA | TGCAGCGGACAGGCTCAGGGCTATGGCTACACCTTC | CSGQAQGYGYTF
TRBJ1-5 | NA | TRBV6-1 | NA | TGTGCCAGCAGTGATGCGAGATCCTATAGCAATCAGCCCCAGCATTTT | CASSDARSYSNQPQHF
TRBJ2-1 | many | TRBV6-4 | TRBD2 | TGTGCCAGCAGTGACTCCAGCGGGAGGCCCAATGAGCAGTTCTTC | CASSDSSGRPNEQFF
TRBJ1-2 | NA | TRBV28 | NA | TGTGCCAGCGGGCCAGGGGAGTCGTATGGCTACACCTTC | CASGPGESYGYTF
TRBJ2-5 | NA | TRBV7-2 | NA | TGTGCCAGCAGCTTAGCGGGGGCTTCGACCCAGTACTTC | CASSLAGASTQYF
TRBJ1-2 | once | TRBV6-2/TRBV6-3 | NA | TGTGCCAGCAGCGGGGGCGGTGGGGCTAACTATGGCTACACCTTC | CASSGGGGANYGYTF
TRBJ1-2 | NA | TRBV11-2 | NA | TGTGCCAGCAGCCCCCACAATATCGGGGGCTATGGCTACACCTTC | CASSPHNIGGYGYTF
TRBJ2-1 | once | TRBV7-9 | TRBD2 | TGTGCCAGCAGCCCCGACCTAGCGGTGGCTGGCAATGAGCAGTTCTTC | CASSPDLAVAGNEQFF
TRBJ2-5 | NA | TRBV7-3 | NA | TGTGCCAGCAGCCCCCCCGGAGGGGGCGACTTGACCCAGTACTTC | CASSPPGGGDLTQYF
TRBJ1-2 | NA | TRBV28 | NA | TGTGCCAGCAGTTTAGCGCAGGGCGGTGGCTACACCTTC | CASSLAQGGGYTF
TRBJ2-7 | NA | TRBV13 | NA | TGTGCCAGCAGCTCCCAGGACAGCCCGAACTCCTACGAGCAGTACTTC | CASSSQDSPNSYEQYF
TRBJ2-3 | NA | TRBV7-8 | TRBD2 | TGTGCCAGCAGCTTAACCCTCTTCATCGCGGGAGGAGATACGCAGTATTTT | CASSLTLFIAGGDTQYF
TRBJ1-4 | many | TRBV5-1 | NA | TGCGCCAGCAGCTTAACGGGGATAGGTGAAAAACTGTTTTTT | CASSLTGIGEKLFF
TRBJ1-4 | NA | TRBV6-5 | TRBD1 | TGTGCCAGCACCCAGGGGGATTATGCCGGAAAACTGTTTTTT | CASTQGDYAGKLFF
TRBJ2-1 | NA | TRBV4-1 | TRBD2 | TGCGCCAGCAGCCAACTTAGCGGGAAGTACAATGAGCAGTTCTTC | CASSQLSGKYNEQFF
TRBJ2-1 | NA | TRBV13 | TRBD2 | TGTGCCAGCAGCCACCGGACTAGCGGGGGGAATGAGCAGTTCTTC | CASSHRTSGGNEQFF
TRBJ2-3 | once | TRBV29-1 | TRBD2 | TGCAGCGTTGAATTAAGCGGGGGAGGAGATACGCAGTATTTT | CSVELSGGGDTQYF
TRBJ2-1 | NA | TRBV6-4 | NA | TGTGCCAGCAGTGACCGGGGGGCCCCATACAATGAGCAGTTCTTC | CASSDRGAPYNEQFF
TRBJ1-1 | few | TRBV19 | TRBD1 | TGTGCCAGTAGACCGGACAGGGGGCGAGGTGTAGCTTTCTTT | CASRPDRGRGVAFF
TRBJ2-7 | NA | TRBV7-2 | NA | TGTGCCAGCAGCTTAGAAGTGAGATATTACGAGCAGTACTTC | CASSLEVRYYEQYF
TRBJ1-6 | NA | TRBV2 | NA | TGTGCCAGCAGTGGGGGGCGTGGGGGCCCACCCCTCCACTTT | CASSGGRGGPPLHF
TRBJ1-1 | NA | TRBV5-1 | NA | TGCGCCAGCAGCATCGGGGCTGAAGCTTTCTTT | CASSIGAEAFF
TRBJ1-2 | NA | TRBV30 | NA | TGTGCCTGGAGTGTGGTTGGGGGGAACTATGGCTACACCTTC | CAWSVVGGNYGYTF
TRBJ1-1 | NA | TRBV11-2 | NA | TGTGCCAGCAGCTTAGCCCCCCCCTCCGGCAGGGTTTGGGGCACTGAAGCTTTCTTT | CASSLAPPSGRVWGTEAFF
TRBJ2-1 | once | TRBV5-1 | NA | TGCGCCAGCAGCTTGGCCCGGGAGCAGTTCTTC | CASSLAREQFF
TRBJ1-1 | NA | TRBV28 | TRBD1 | TGTGCCAGCAGTTATTTTACGGGACAGGGGGCGTATGAAGCTTTCTTT | CASSYFTGQGAYEAFF
TRBJ1-5 | NA | TRBV30 | TRBD1 | TGTGCCTGGAGTGTTGCACAGGGGAATCAGCCCCAGCATTTT | CAWSVAQGNQPQHF
TRBJ2-1 | NA | TRBV29-1 | TRBD2 | TGCAGCGGTAGAGCGGGGGCCCTTTACAATGAGCAGTTCTTC | CSGRAGALYNEQFF
TRBJ1-5 | NA | TRBV4-1 | NA | TGCGCCAGCAGCCAAGACGATTTTGCGGTGAATCAGCCCCAGCATTTT | CASSQDDFAVNQPQHF
TRBJ1-6 | NA | TRBV9 | NA | TGTGCCAGCAGCGCCGAGGACAGCGTATCCTATAATTCACCCCTCCACTTT | CASSAEDSVSYNSPLHF
TRBJ2-3 | NA | TRBV4-1 | NA | TGCGCCAGCAGCCAAGAAACAATAGCTGGCACAGATACGCAGTATTTT | CASSQETIAGTDTQYF
TRBJ2-5 | NA | TRBV19 | NA | TGTGCCAGTAGGCCCGATGGCCGGGGGATTTTCCAAGAGACCCAGTACTTC | CASRPDGRGIFQETQYF
TRBJ1-1 | NA | TRBV19 | NA | TGTGCCAGTAGTAGTCCTCTTTTGAACACTGAAGCTTTCTTT | CASSSPLLNTEAFF
TRBJ2-7 | NA | TRBV9 | NA | TGTGCCAGCAGCGTAGAGTTTGGGGGGTCCGAGCAGTACTTC | CASSVEFGGSEQYF
TRBJ2-3 | NA | TRBV5-1 | TRBD1 | TGCGCCAGCGGGACAGGAGACTTCACAGATACGCAGTATTTT | CASGTGDFTDTQYF
TRBJ1-4 | few | TRBV6-5 | NA | TGTGCCAGCACTATTACTACTGAAAAACTGTTTTTT | CASTITTEKLFF
TRBJ2-3 | NA | TRBV6-5 | TRBD1 | TGTGCCAGCACCGAACGGGACAGGACCACAGATACGCAGTATTTT | CASTERDRTTDTQYF
TRBJ1-1 | NA | TRBV5-8 | TRBD1 | TGTGCCAGCAGCGGCGGGACAGGGCTAGTGACTGAAGCTTTCTTT | CASSGGTGLVTEAFF
TRBJ2-3 | NA | TRBV7-2 | TRBD2 | TGTGCCAGCAGCCTGACTAGCCACGGCTCAGATACGCAGTATTTT | CASSLTSHGSDTQYF
TRBJ1-4 | NA | TRBV2 | TRBD1 | TGTGCCTCGGAACAGGGGCTCTCTTTCAATGAAAAACTGTTTTTT | CASEQGLSFNEKLFF
TRBJ2-5 | NA | TRBV7-3 | NA | TGTGCCAGCAGCCCAGTGGGCGGGCATTCGGGGACCCAGTACTTC | CASSPVGGHSGTQYF
TRBJ1-6 | NA | TRBV2 | NA | TGTGCCAGCAGTGCGACAGGAGGCAATTCACCCCTCCACTTT | CASSATGGNSPLHF
TRBJ2-7 | many | TRBV6-1 | TRBD1 | TGTGCCAGCAGTGAACGTGGGACAGGAGCCTACGAGCAGTACTTC | CASSERGTGAYEQYF
TRBJ1-3 | NA | TRBV27 | NA | TGTGCCAGCAGTCCCAACTTGGGAAACACCATATATTTT | CASSPNLGNTIYF
TRBJ2-1 | NA | TRBV12-3/TRBV12-4 | TRBD2 | TGTGCCAGCAGTTTGGGACTAGCGGGAGTTCGGTTCTTC | CASSLGLAGVRFF
TRBJ1-3 | once | TRBV29-1 | NA | TGCAGCGTTGTGCAGGGAAACACCATATATTTT | CSVVQGNTIYF
TRBJ2-5 | NA | TRBV5-5 | TRBD1 | TGTGCCAGCAGCTTGGCCAGGGGGCCGTACCAAGAGACCCAGTACTTC | CASSLARGPYQETQYF
TRBJ1-1 | NA | TRBV27 | TRBD1 | TGTGCCAGCAGTTTGAACAGGGGGACTGAAGCTTTCTTT | CASSLNRGTEAFF
TRBJ1-5 | NA | TRBV3-1/TRBV3-2 | NA | TGTGCCAGCAGCCAACGGGACACAAATCAGCCCCAGCATTTT | CASSQRDTNQPQHF
TRBJ2-2 | NA | TRBV2 | TRBD2 | TGTGCCAGCAGTGATCAGAAAAGGACTAGCGGGGTCAAAACTATCACCGGGGAGCTGTTTTTT | CASSDQKRTSGVKTITGELFF
TRBJ1-1 | NA | TRBV6-5 | NA | TGTGCCAGCAGGACTGGGAACACTGAAGCTTTCTTT | CASRTGNTEAFF
TRBJ1-1 | NA | TRBV10-3 | TRBD1 | TGTGCCTGCGGCCGGGGACAGCTGAAAACTGAAGCTTTCTTT | CACGRGQLKTEAFF
TRBJ1-5 | many | TRBV2 | NA | TGTGCCAGCACGCGGGGAGGGGGGGAACAGCCCCAGCATTTT | CASTRGGGEQPQHF
TRBJ2-7 | NA | TRBV2 | TRBD1 | TGTGCCACCCGGAGACAGGGAATCGGAGAGCAGTACTTC | CATRRQGIGEQYF
TRBJ1-5 | NA | TRBV30 | NA | TGTGCCTCCTCCGGGGGGACGGGTTACAATCAGCCCCAGCATTTT | CASSGGTGYNQPQHF
TRBJ1-2 | NA | TRBV12-3/TRBV12-4 | TRBD1 | TGTGCCAGCAGCGGGGACAGATATGGCTACACCTTC | CASSGDRYGYTF
TRBJ2-5 | NA | TRBV2 | NA | TGTGCCAGCAGTTCCAACTCAGACGGAGTAAAACAAGAGACCCAGTACTTC | CASSSNSDGVKQETQYF
TRBJ1-4 | NA | TRBV27 | NA | TGTGCCAGCAGTTTATCTAGGAGGGAAAAACTGTTTTTT | CASSLSRREKLFF